The 26 T cell receptor beta chains below were found in one sample sequenced in a study of T cells in tumors after PD-1 blockade. Sequencing used immunoSEQ multiplex PCR; TCRdb keeps in-frame clones, though not all of them. The repertoire has 15,000 or so clones, more than 65% of them found once; the top ten carry 20% to 25%. The sequenced sample was PBMCs, obtained after anti-PD-1 treatment. These receptors all stem from a human donor with basal cell carcinoma.

The CDR3 DNA reads as TGTGCCAGCAGCTTGGCCCGACTAGCGGGGTCGGGAGATACGCAGTATTTT. It yields the protein CASSLARLAGSGDTQYF. The V call is TRBV5-4, the J call TRBJ2-3; 11 bases are shared with TRBD2. Germline CDR1 SGHNT, CDR2 YYREEE (reference sequence). CDR3 length: 17 residues. Trimming took 0 bases from V and 5 from J; bases not matched to a gene: 8.

This rearrangement joins TRBV12-5 to TRBJ2-2, with D possibly TRBD2 on 5 matching bases. Looked up from germline, CDR1 is LGHNT and CDR2 is FRNRAP. The CDR3 totals 16 residues. Trimming took off 6 bases at V and 4 bases at J, with 18 bases between the two ends. The CDR3 DNA sequence: TGTGCTAGTGGCAAGCCTCCGGGATCCTCCACCGGGGAGCTGTTTTTT. As protein: CASGKPPGSSTGELFF.

The chain carries TRBV2 and TRBJ2-6, with D maybe TRBD1 (5 bases). CDR1 is SNHLY, CDR2 FYNNEI, per germline. Deletions cut 7 bases from V and 2 bases from J, with 18 bases between. CDR3 size: 17 residues. The CDR3 is CASTQSHAGTGANVLTF. The CDR3 DNA reads as TGTGCCAGCACCCAATCGCATGCAGGGACTGGGGCCAACGTCCTGACTTTC.

This clone has only a few counts. This chain joins TRBV19 and TRBJ2-7; a possible D gene is TRBD1 (5 bases). In germline, CDR1 is LNHDA, CDR2 SQIVND (reference sequence). The CDR3 length is 15 residues. The V end was cut by 1 base, the J end by 5 bases, with 15 bases between. CDR3 amino acids: CASSIGPQGEDEQYF. The DNA of the CDR3 is TGTGCCAGTAGTATAGGTCCCCAGGGTGAAGACGAGCAGTACTTC.

V gene TRBV28 combines with J gene TRBJ2-3; D is possibly TRBD2 (6 bases). The CDR3 runs 15 residues. The germline V gene has CDR1 MDHEN and CDR2 SYDVKM. V was clipped by 6 bases and J by 0 bases, with 13 bases between them. The CDR3 DNA sequence: TGTGCCAGCAGCAAACCGGGACTTAGCACAGATACGCAGTATTTT. Encoded protein: CASSKPGLSTDTQYF.

The J gene is TRBJ2-5, the V gene TRBV6-1; 9 nucleotides agree with TRBD2. CDR3 length: 15 residues. CDR1 MNHNS and CDR2 SASEGT come from the germline V gene. V lost 4 bases to trimming and J lost 2 bases; unmatched junction nucleotides: 5. This chain's CDR3 is CASSVAGAGQETQYF. CDR3 DNA: TGTGCCAGCAGTGTAGCGGGGGCGGGGCAAGAGACCCAGTACTTC.

V is TRBV29-1 and J is TRBJ2-1; D perhaps matches TRBD2 (5 bases). Germline lookup yields CDR1 SQVTM and CDR2 ANQGSEA. The V gene lost 5 bases and the J gene lost 8 bases, with 10 bases spanning the gap. CDR3 length: 11 residues. Written as DNA, the CDR3 is TGCAGCGTTCCGGAGGTCGATGAGCAGTTCTTC. Translated: CSVPEVDEQFF.

This clone has just one count. This chain connects TRBV3-1 (or the pseudogene TRBV3-2) to TRBJ1-1; TRBD1 matches at 8 bases. The V gene's germline CDR1 is LGHDT and CDR2 YNNKEL (reference sequence). The CDR3 length is 15 residues. The junction had 6 bases not matched to a gene; V was cut back by 1 base and J by 5 bases. The CDR3, as DNA: TGTGCCAGCAGCCAAGGTGGACAGGGAGGTACTGAAGCTTTCTTT. It encodes CASSQGGQGGTEAFF.

The chain joins TRBV7-9 to TRBJ2-7; D is perhaps TRBD2 (5 bases). The germline CDR1 and CDR2 sequences are SEHNR and FQNEAQ (reference sequence). The CDR3 runs to 14 residues. Trimming shortened V by 7 bases and J by 6 bases, and 19 bases separated the two germline ends. The CDR3 nucleotides are TGTGCCAGCACCCCCGGGTGGGCGGGTGGCGAGCAGTACTTC. Translated, it gives CASTPGWAGGEQYF.

The J gene is TRBJ2-7, the V gene TRBV7-6; the D is unclear. CDR1 and CDR2 (germline): SGHVS, FNYEAQ. Trimming shortened V by 1 base and J by 6 bases, and 16 bases separated the two germline ends. This CDR3 spans 15 amino acids. The CDR3: CASSLGGYSLSEQYF. The CDR3 DNA sequence: TGTGCCAGCAGCTTAGGAGGTTACAGCCTCTCCGAGCAGTACTTC.

The rearrangement uses TRBV18 and TRBJ2-2; 8 bases fit TRBD1. The CDR3 totals 16 residues. Germline V gene lookup returns CDR1 KGHSH and CDR2 LQKENI. The V segment lost 2 bases and the J segment 3 bases; nucleotides outside the gene matches: 5. This chain's CDR3 is CASSPSQGAHTGELFF. In nucleotides, the CDR3 is TGTGCCAGCTCACCATCCCAGGGGGCGCACACCGGGGAGCTGTTTTTT.

V is TRBV7-9 and J is TRBJ2-1; no reliable D call. Trimming left V 1 base short and J 7 bases short, with 2 bases between. This CDR3 has 11 residues. Germline CDR1 is SEHNR and CDR2 is FQNEAQ (reference sequence). CDR3 protein: CASSLGNEQFF. The CDR3 bases are TGTGCCAGCAGCTTAGGGAATGAGCAGTTCTTC.

The chain is built from TRBV6-5 and TRBJ2-7, with 10 positions matching TRBD2. J was trimmed by 4 bases and V by 2 bases; bases with no gene match: 8. Germline V lookup: CDR1 MNHEY, CDR2 SVGAGI. CDR3 length: 16 amino acids. CDR3 nucleotides: TGTGCCAGCAGTTACGGGGCTAGCGGGAGTATGTACGAGCAGTACTTC. Translated, it gives CASSYGASGSMYEQYF.

J is TRBJ2-3 and V is TRBV13, with no clear D. The length of the CDR3 is 15 residues. V shed 5 bases and J shed 3 bases, with 15 bases lying between them. The germline CDR1 and CDR2 sequences are PRHDT and FYEKMQ (reference sequence). DNA for the CDR3: TGTGCCAGCAGCGGAGAGAGGTCGATGACAGATACGCAGTATTTT. Its translation: CASSGERSMTDTQYF.

By share, this clone ranks as medium-sized (0.01 to 0.1%). The chain joins TRBV6-6 to TRBJ1-2; tentative D call: TRBD1 (6 bases). CDR1 MNHNY and CDR2 SVGAGI come from the germline V gene (reference sequence). CDR3 size: 15 residues. V lost 0 bases and J lost 4, with 12 bases in between. In nucleotides, the CDR3 is TGTGCCAGCAGTTACTCGACAGGTGTAAGCTATGGCTACACCTTC. This encodes CASSYSTGVSYGYTF.

The chain joins TRBV18 to TRBJ2-1, with D perhaps matching TRBD1 or TRBD2 (5 bases each). Germline V gene lookup returns CDR1 KGHSH and CDR2 LQKENI. V lost 3 bases and J 7 bases, leaving 25 bases between the germline ends. The CDR3 extends over 18 amino acids. The CDR3 coding sequence is TGTGCCAGCTCACCGGGACCTGCCGGGGCCAACTGGGGAAATGAGCAGTTCTTC. Its protein product is CASSPGPAGANWGNEQFF.

The CDR3 DNA follows: TGTGCCAGCAGCTCGGGGAATTCCGTCACCGGGGAGCTGTTTTTT. Protein: CASSSGNSVTGELFF. The chain uses TRBV11-1 and TRBJ2-2; possible D gene TRBD2, 5 bases. CDR1 SGHAT and CDR2 FQDESV come from the germline V gene (reference sequence). This CDR3 has 15 residues. V lost 4 bases to trimming and J lost 4 bases, with 13 bases between them.

The chain has TRBV7-2 and TRBJ2-4; TRBD2 matches at 8 bases. The junction had 9 bases not matched to a gene; V was cut back by 5 bases and J by 9 bases. The length of the CDR3 is 14 residues. Germline loops: CDR1 SGHTA, CDR2 FQGNSA. CDR3 bases: TGTGCCAGCAGCAGTGGCGGGGGGTCGACCATTCAGTACTTC. Its translation is CASSSGGGSTIQYF.

In this sample, this clone turned up a few times. The chain combines TRBV2 with TRBJ2-1; 9 bases fit TRBD2. This CDR3 comprises 19 residues. J was trimmed by 0 bases and V by 11 bases; bases with no gene match: 20. The germline CDR1 and CDR2 sequences are SNHLY and FYNNEI. CDR3 sequence (DNA): TGTGCCCGCTGTCATGGGGGGGCGCGGGAGGGGAGCTCCTACAATGAGCAGTTCTTC. It codes for CARCHGGAREGSSYNEQFF.

The CDR3 sequence: CASSEGSTGLDEQYF. CDR3 DNA sequence: TGTGCCAGCAGTGAGGGGTCGACAGGGTTGGACGAGCAGTACTTC. The gene calls are TRBV2 and TRBJ2-7; TRBD1 matches 7 bases. Germline V gene data show CDR1 as SNHLY and CDR2 as FYNNEI. The CDR3 spans 15 residues. Trimming removed 3 bases from V and 5 bases from J; junction bases left unmatched: 10.

The chain is built from TRBV6-5 and TRBJ1-3, with 7 bases fitting TRBD1. Unmatched junction bases numbered 8, after V lost 6 bases and J lost 3 bases. The CDR3 loop spans 15 amino acids. Germline V gives CDR1 MNHEY, CDR2 SVGAGI. The CDR3 loop reads CASRPGQVHGNTIYF. The DNA for the CDR3 is TGTGCCAGCAGGCCTGGACAGGTCCATGGAAACACCATATATTTT.

As regards this clone: Other DNA sequences from this sample encode an identical CDR3 as well. The rearrangement joins TRBV14 to TRBJ1-1; D is ambiguous. This CDR3 region has 13 residues. Trimming took 0 bases from V and 1 from J, leaving 3 bases between them. Germline lookup yields CDR1 SGHDN and CDR2 FVKESK. In nucleotides, the CDR3 is TGTGCCAGCAGCCAAGATAGGAACACTGAAGCTTTCTTT. It encodes CASSQDRNTEAFF.

This clone is termed medium-sized. V and J are TRBV18 and TRBJ2-1; 9 bases are shared with TRBD2. CDR3 length equals 17 residues. CDR1 KGHSH and CDR2 LQKENI come from the germline V gene. V trimming: 3 bases; J trimming: 8 bases; junction bases outside the gene matches: 14. CDR3 DNA: TGTGCCAGCTCACCCCGCGACCTTAGCGGGGGTTGGGATGAGCAGTTCTTC. Translated, it gives CASSPRDLSGGWDEQFF. The full variable domain, in which reference TRBV18 and TRBJ2-1 provide the parts outside the CDR3, is NAGVMQNPRHLVRRRGQEARLRCSPMKGHSHVYWYRQLPEEGLKFMVYLQKENIIDESGMPKERFSAEFPKEGPSILRIQQVVRGDSAAYFCASSPRDLSGGWDEQFFGPGTRLTVL.

The rearrangement joins TRBV6-5 to TRBJ1-6; 7 bases line up with TRBD1. Trimming at V came to 0 bases and at J to 9 bases, leaving 8 bases not matched to a gene. The CDR3 covers 16 residues. Germline CDR1 reads MNHEY; CDR2 reads SVGAGI. The chain's CDR3 is CASSYSVAGGVSPLHF. DNA for the CDR3: TGTGCCAGCAGTTACTCGGTCGCAGGGGGGGTTTCACCCCTCCACTTT.

CDR3 nucleotides: TGCAGTGCTAGTGGGGGGACAACGAACACCGGGGAGCTGTTTTTT. It is translated as CSASGGTTNTGELFF. The chain recombines TRBV20-1 with TRBJ2-2; D could derive from TRBD1 or TRBD2 (6 bases each). Trimming left V 3 bases short and J 0 bases short, with 11 bases between. The CDR3 spans 15 residues. Germline V gives CDR1 DFQATT, CDR2 SNEGSKA (reference sequence).

This clone was seen only once. J is TRBJ2-3 and V is TRBV2; TRBD2 matches 8 bases. Germline V gene lookup returns CDR1 SNHLY and CDR2 FYNNEI. The trim removed 6 bases at V and 2 bases at J, leaving 4 bases unmatched. The CDR3 runs 14 residues. The CDR3 region is CASSPGLVTDTQYF. CDR3 nucleotide sequence: TGTGCCAGCAGCCCGGGACTAGTCACAGATACGCAGTATTTT.